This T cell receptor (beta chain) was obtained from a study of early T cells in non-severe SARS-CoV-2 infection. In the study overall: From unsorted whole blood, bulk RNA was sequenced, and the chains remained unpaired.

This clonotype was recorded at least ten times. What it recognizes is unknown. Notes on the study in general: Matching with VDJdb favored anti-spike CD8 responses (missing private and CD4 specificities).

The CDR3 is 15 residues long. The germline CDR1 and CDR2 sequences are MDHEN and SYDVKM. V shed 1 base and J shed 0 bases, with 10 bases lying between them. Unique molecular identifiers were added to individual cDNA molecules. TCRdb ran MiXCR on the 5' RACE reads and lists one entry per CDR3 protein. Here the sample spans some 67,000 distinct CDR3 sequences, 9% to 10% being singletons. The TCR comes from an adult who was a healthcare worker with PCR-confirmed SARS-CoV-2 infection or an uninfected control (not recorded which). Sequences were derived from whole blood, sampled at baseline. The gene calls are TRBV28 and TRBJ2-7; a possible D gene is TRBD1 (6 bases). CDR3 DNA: TGTGCCAGCAGTTTATCTCAGGACAGCTCCTACGAGCAGTACTTC. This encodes CASSLSQDSSYEQYF.